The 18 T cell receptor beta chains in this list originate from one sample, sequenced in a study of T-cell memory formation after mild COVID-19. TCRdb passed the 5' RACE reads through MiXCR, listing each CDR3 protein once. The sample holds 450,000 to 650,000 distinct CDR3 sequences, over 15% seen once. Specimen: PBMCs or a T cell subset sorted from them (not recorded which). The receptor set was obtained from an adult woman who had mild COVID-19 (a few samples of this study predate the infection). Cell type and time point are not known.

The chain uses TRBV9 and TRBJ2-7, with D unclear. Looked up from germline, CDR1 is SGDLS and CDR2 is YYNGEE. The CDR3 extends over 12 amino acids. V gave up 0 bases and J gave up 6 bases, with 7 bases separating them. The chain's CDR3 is CASSVEIGEQYF. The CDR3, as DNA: TGTGCCAGCAGCGTAGAGATAGGCGAGCAGTACTTC.

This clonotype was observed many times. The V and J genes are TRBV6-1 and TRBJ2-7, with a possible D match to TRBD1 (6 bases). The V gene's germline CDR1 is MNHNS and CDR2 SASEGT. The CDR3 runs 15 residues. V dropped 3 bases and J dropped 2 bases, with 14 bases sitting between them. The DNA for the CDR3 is TGTGCCAGCAGTGATATGGGACATACCACCTACGAGCAGTACTTC. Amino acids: CASSDMGHTTYEQYF.

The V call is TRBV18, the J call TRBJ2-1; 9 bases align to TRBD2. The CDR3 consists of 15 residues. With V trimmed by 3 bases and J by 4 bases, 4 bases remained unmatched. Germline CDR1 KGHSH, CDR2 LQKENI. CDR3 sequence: CASSPQRGEYNEQFF. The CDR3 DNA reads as TGTGCCAGCTCACCTCAGCGGGGGGAATACAATGAGCAGTTCTTC.

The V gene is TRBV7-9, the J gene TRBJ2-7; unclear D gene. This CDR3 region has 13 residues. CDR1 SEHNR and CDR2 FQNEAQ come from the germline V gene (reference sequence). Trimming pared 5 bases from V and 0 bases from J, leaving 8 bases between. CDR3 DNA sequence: TGTGCCAGCAGCCAGCCGAGCTCCTACGAGCAGTACTTC. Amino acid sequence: CASSQPSSYEQYF.

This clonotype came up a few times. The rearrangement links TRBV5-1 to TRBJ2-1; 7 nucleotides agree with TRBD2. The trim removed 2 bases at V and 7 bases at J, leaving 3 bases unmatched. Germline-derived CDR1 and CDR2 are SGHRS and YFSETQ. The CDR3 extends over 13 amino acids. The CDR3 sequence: CASSFDGGNEQFF. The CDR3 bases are TGCGCCAGCAGCTTTGACGGGGGGAATGAGCAGTTCTTC.

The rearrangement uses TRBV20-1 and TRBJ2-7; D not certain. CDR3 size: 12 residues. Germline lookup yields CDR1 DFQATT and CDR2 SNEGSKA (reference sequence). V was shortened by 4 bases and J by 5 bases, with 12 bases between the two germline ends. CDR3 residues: CSATPRIDEQYF. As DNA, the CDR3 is TGCAGTGCTACCCCCCGTATCGACGAGCAGTACTTC.

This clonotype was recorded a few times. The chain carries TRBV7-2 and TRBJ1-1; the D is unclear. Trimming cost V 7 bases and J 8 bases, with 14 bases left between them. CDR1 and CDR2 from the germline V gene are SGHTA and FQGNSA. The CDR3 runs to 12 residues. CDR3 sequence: CASTSAGREAFF. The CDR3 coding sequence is TGTGCCAGCACCTCGGCAGGCAGGGAAGCTTTCTTT.

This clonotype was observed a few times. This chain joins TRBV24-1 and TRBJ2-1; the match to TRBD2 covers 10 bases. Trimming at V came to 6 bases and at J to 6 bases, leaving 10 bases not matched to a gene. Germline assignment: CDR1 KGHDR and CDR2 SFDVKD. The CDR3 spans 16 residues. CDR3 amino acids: CATSPTSGYRSNEQFF. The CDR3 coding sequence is TGTGCCACCAGTCCGACTAGCGGGTACCGGAGCAATGAGCAGTTCTTC.

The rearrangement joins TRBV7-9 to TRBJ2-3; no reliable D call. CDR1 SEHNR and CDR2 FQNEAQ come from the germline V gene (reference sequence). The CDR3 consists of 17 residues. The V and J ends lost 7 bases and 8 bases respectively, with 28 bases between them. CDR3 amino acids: CASTPIDVGGSKGTQYF. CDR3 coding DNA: TGTGCCAGCACCCCCATAGATGTAGGCGGCTCCAAGGGTACGCAGTATTTT.

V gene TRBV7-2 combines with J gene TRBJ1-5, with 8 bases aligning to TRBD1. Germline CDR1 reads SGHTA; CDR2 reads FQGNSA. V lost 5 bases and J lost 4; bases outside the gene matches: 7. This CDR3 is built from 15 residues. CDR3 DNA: TGTGCCAGCAGCCTTGGACAGGGTTTAAATCAGCCCCAGCATTTT. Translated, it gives CASSLGQGLNQPQHF.

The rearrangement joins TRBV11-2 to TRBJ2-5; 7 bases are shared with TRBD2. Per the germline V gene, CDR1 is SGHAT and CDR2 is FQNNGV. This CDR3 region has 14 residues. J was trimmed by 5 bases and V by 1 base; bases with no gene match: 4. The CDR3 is CASSLVTSAETQYF. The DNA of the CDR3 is TGTGCCAGCAGCTTAGTTACTAGCGCGGAGACCCAGTACTTC.

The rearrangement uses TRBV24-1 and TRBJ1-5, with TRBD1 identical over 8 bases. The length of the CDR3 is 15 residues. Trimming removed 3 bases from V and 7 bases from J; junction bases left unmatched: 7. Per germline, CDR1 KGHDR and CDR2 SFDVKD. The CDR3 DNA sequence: TGTGCCACCAGTGATGAGACAGGGACAGGCCAGCCCCAGCATTTT. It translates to CATSDETGTGQPQHF.

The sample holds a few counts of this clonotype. CDR3 residues: CATSDWGDGRAFF. In nucleotides, the CDR3 is TGTGCCACCAGTGATTGGGGGGATGGAAGGGCTTTCTTT. V gene TRBV24-1 combines with J gene TRBJ1-1; maybe TRBD1 (5 bases). Germline-derived CDR1 and CDR2 are KGHDR and SFDVKD. This CDR3 is built from 13 residues. Trimming stripped 2 bases from V and 11 bases from J, with 14 bases between.

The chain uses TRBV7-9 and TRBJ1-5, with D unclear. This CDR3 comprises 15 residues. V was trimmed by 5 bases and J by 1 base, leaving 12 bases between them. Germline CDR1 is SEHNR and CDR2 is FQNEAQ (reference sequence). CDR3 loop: CASSPHPGSNQPQHF. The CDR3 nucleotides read TGTGCCAGCAGCCCCCACCCCGGGAGCAATCAGCCCCAGCATTTT.

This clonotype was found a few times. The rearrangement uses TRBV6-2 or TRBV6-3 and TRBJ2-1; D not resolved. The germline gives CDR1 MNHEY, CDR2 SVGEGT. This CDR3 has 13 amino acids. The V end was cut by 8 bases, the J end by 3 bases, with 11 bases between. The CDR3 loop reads CASSILSYNEQFF. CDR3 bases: TGTGCCAGCTCTATACTTAGCTACAATGAGCAGTTCTTC.

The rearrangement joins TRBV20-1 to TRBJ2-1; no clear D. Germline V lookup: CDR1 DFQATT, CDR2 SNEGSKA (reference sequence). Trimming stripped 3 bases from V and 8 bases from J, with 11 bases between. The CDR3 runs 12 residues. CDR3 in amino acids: CSASPSGDEQFF. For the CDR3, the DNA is TGCAGTGCTAGCCCCTCTGGCGATGAGCAGTTCTTC.

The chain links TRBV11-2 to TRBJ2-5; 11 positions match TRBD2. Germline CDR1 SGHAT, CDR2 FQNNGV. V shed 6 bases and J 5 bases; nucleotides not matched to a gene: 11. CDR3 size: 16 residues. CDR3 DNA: TGTGCCAGCAGTTCAACTAGCGGGAGTCGGTATGAGACCCAGTACTTC. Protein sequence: CASSSTSGSRYETQYF.

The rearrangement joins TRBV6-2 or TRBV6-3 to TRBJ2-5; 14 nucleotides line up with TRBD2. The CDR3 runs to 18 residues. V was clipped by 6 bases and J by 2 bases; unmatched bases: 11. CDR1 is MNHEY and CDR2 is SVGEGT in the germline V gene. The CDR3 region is CASRRLAGGPMRQETQYF. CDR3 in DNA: TGTGCCAGCAGAAGACTAGCGGGAGGGCCGATGAGGCAAGAGACCCAGTACTTC.